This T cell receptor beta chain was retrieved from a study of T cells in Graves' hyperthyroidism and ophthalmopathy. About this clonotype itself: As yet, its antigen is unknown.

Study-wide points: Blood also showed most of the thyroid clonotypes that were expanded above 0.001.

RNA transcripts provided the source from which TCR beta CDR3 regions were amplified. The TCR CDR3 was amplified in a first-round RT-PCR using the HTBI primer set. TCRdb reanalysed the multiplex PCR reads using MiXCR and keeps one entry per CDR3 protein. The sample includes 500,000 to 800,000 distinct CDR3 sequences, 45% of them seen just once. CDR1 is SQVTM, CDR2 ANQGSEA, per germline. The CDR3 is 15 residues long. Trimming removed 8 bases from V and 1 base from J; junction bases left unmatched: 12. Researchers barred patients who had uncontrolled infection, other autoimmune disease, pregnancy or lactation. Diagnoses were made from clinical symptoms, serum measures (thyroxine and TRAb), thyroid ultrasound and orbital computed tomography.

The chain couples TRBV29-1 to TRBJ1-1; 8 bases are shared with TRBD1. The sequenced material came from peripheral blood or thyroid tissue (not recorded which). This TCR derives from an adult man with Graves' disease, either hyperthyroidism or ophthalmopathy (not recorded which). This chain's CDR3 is CSSEPPGQGNTEAFF. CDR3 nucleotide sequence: TGCAGCAGTGAGCCGCCCGGACAGGGGAACACTGAAGCTTTCTTT.